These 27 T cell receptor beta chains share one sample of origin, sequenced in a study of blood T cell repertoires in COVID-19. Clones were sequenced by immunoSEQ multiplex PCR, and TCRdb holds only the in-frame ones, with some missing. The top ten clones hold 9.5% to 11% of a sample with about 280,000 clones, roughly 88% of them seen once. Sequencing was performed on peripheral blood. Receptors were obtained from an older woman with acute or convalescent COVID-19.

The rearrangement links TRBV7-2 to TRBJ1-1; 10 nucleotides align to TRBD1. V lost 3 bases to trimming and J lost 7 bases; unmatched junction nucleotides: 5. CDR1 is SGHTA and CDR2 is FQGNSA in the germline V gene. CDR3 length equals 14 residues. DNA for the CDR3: TGTGCCAGCAGCTTTAGACAGGGGGCTATTGAAGCTTTCTTT. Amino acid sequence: CASSFRQGAIEAFF.

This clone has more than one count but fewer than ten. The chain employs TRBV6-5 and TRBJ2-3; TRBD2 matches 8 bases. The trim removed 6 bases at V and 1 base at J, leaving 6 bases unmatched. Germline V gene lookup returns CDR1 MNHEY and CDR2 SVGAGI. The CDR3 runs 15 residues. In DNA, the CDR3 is TGTGCCAGCAGCCCCGAACTAGCGGGCACAGATACGCAGTATTTT. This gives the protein CASSPELAGTDTQYF.

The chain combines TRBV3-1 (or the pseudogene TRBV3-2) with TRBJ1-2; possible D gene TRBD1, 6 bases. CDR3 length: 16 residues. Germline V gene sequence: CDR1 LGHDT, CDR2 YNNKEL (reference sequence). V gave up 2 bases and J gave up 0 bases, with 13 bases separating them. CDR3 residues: CASSQRGTDANYGYTF. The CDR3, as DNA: TGTGCCAGCAGCCAAAGGGGGACGGACGCTAACTATGGCTACACCTTC.

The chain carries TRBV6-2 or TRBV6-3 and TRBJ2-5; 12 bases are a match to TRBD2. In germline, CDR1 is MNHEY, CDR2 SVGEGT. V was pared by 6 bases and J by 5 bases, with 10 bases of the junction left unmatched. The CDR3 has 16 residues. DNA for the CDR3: TGTGCCAGCAGCCCTACCCTAGCGGGGGGGCCTGAGACCCAGTACTTC. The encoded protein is CASSPTLAGGPETQYF.

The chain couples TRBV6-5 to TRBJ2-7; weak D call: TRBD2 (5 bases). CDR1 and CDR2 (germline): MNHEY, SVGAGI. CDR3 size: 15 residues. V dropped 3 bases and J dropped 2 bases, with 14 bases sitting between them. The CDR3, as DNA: TGTGCCAGCAGTTATCGGGAACTTAATACCTACGAGCAGTACTTC. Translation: CASSYRELNTYEQYF.

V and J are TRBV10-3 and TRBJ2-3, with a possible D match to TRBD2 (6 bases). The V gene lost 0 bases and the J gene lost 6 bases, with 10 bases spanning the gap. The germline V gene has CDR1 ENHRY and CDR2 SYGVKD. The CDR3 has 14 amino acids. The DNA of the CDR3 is TGTGCCATCAGTGAGTCGACTGCGGGGGATACGCAGTATTTT. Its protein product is CAISESTAGDTQYF.

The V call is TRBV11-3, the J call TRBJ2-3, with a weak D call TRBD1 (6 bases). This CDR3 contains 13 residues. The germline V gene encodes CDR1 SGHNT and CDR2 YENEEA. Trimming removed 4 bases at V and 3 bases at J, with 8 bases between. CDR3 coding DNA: TGTGCCAGCAGCTACCAGGGGACAGATACGCAGTATTTT. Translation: CASSYQGTDTQYF.

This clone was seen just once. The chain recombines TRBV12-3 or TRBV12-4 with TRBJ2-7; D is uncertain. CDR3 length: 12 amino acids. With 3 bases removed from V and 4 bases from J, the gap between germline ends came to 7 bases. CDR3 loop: CASSFNSYEQYF. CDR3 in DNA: TGTGCCAGCAGTTTTAATTCTTACGAGCAGTACTTC.

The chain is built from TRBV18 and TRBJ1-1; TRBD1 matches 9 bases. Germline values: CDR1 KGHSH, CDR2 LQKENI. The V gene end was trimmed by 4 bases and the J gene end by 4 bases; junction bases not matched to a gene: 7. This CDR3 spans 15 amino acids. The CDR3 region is CASSQGQGRTTEAFF. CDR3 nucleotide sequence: TGTGCCAGCTCACAGGGACAGGGCCGGACCACTGAAGCTTTCTTT.

The CDR3 DNA is TGTGCCAGCAGCCCGTTCCCCGGCTCGGGGGACAGTTCCTATGGCTACACCTTC. Translating gives CASSPFPGSGDSSYGYTF. V and J are TRBV9 and TRBJ1-2; TRBD1 aligns across 7 bases. Germline CDR1 and CDR2: SGDLS and YYNGEE. The trim removed 4 bases at V and 4 bases at J, leaving 19 bases unmatched. CDR3 length equals 18 residues.

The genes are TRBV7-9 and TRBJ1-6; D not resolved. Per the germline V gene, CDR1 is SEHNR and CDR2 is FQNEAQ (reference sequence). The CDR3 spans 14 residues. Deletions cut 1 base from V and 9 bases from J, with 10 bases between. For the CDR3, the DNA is TGTGCCAGCAGCTTAGAAGGGCGGGTTTCACCCCTCCACTTT. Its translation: CASSLEGRVSPLHF.

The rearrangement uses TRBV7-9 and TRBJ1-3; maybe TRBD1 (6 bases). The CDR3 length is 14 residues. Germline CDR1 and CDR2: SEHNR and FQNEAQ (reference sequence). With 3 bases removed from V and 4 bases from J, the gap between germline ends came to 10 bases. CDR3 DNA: TGTGCCAGCAGCTTGATGGGGGCGGGAAACACCATATATTTT. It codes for CASSLMGAGNTIYF.

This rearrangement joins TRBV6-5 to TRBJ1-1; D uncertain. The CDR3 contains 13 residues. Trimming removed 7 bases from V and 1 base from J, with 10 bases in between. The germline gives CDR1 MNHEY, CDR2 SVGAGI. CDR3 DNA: TGTGCCAGCAAGTCGCGACAGAACACTGAAGCTTTCTTT. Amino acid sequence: CASKSRQNTEAFF.

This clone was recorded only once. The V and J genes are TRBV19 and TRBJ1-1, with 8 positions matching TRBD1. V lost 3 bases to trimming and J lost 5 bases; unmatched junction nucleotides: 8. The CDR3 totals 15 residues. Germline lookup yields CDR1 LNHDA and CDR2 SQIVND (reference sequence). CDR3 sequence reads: CASSITDRGGTEAFF. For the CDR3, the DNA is TGTGCCAGTAGTATCACTGACAGGGGCGGTACTGAAGCTTTCTTT.

This CDR3 reads CASSGDLYEQYF. For the CDR3, the DNA is TGCGCCAGCAGCGGGGACTTGTACGAGCAGTACTTC. The chain joins TRBV5-1 to TRBJ2-7, with D possibly matching TRBD2 (6 bases). Trimming cost V 4 bases and J 4 bases, with 9 bases left between them. Germline V lookup: CDR1 SGHRS, CDR2 YFSETQ. This CDR3 contains 12 residues.

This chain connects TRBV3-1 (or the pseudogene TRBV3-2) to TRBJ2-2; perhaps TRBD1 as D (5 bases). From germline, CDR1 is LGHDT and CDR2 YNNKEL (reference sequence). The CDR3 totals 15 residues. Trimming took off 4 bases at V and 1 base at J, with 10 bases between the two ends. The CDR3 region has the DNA TGTGCCAGCAGCCGATTGGGGCGGAACACCGGGGAGCTGTTTTTT. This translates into CASSRLGRNTGELFF.

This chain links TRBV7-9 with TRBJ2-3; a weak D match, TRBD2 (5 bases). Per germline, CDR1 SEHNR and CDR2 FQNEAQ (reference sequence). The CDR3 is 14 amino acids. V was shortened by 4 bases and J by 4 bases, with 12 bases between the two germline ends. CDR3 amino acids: CASSSDLGADTQYF. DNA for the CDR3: TGTGCCAGCAGCTCGGACCTCGGGGCAGATACGCAGTATTTT.

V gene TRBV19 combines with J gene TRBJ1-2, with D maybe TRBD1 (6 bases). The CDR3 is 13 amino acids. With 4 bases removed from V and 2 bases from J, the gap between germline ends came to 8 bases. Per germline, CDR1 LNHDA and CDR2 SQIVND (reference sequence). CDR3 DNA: TGTGCCAGTAGTACAGACAGGAACTATGGCTACACCTTC. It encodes CASSTDRNYGYTF.

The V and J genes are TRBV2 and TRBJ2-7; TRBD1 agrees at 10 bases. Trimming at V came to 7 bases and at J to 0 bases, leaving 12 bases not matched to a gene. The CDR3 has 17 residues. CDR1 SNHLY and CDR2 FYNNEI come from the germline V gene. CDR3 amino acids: CASKETGGTFSSYEQYF. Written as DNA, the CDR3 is TGTGCCAGCAAGGAGACAGGGGGCACCTTTAGCTCCTACGAGCAGTACTTC.

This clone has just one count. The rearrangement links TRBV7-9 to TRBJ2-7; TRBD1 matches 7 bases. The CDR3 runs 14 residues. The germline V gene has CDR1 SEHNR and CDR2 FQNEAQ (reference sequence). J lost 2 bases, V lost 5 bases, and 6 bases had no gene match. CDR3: CASSGRDSAYEQYF. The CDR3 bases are TGTGCCAGCAGCGGCCGGGACAGCGCCTACGAGCAGTACTTC.

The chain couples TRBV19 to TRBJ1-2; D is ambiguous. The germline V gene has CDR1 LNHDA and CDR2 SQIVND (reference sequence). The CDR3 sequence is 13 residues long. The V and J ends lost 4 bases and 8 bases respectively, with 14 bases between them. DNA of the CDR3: TGTGCCAGTAGTAAAGGGAGCCGTTGGGGCTACACCTTC. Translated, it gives CASSKGSRWGYTF.

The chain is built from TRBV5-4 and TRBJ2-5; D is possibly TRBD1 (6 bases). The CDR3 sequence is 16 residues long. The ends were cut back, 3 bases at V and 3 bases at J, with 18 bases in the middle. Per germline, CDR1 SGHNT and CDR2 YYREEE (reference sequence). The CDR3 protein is CASSYTGRQAEETQYF. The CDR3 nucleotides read TGTGCCAGCAGCTACACGGGTAGACAGGCTGAAGAGACCCAGTACTTC.

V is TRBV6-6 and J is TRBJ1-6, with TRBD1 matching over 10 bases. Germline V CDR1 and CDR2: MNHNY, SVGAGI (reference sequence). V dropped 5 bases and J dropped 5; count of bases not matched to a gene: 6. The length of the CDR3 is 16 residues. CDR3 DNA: TGTGCCAGCAGTCGACAGGGGGCGAGGGATAATTCACCCCTCCACTTT. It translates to CASSRQGARDNSPLHF.

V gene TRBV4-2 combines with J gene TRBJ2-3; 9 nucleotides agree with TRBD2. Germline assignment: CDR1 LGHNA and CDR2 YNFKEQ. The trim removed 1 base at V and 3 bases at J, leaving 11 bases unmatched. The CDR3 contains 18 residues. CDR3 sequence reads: CASSQAGGGAFLTDTQYF. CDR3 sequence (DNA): TGTGCCAGCAGCCAAGCAGGCGGGGGGGCCTTTCTGACAGATACGCAGTATTTT.

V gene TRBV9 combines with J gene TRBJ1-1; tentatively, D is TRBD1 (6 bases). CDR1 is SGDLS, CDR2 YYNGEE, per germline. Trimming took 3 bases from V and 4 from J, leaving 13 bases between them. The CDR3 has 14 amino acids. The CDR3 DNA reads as TGTGCCAGCAGCGGGACAGTATTGGGCACTGAAGCTTTCTTT. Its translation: CASSGTVLGTEAFF.

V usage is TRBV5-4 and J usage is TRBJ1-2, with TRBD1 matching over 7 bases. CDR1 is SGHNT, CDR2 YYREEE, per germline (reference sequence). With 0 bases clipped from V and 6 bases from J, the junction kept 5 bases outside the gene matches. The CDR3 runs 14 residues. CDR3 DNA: TGTGCCAGCAGCTTGGCACAGGGGAGGAATGGCTACACCTTC. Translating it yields CASSLAQGRNGYTF.

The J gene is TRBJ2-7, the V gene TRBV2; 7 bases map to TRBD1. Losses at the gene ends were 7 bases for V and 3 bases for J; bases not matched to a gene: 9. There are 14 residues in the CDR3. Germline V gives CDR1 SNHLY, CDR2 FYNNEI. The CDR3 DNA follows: TGTGCCAGCAAAATCGGCAGGGGGAACTACGAGCAGTACTTC. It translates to CASKIGRGNYEQYF.